This TCR beta chain was found in a study of T cell repertoires in cytomegalovirus infection. As for the study in general: Public signatures in TCR beta pointed to CMV infection and matching HLA type. Regarding the study as a whole: HLA-C-restricted, CMV-specific TCR beta clonotypes were dominant ex vivo.

The CDR3 is made up of 17 amino acids. V gave up 5 bases and J gave up 0 bases, with 17 bases separating them. Per the germline V gene, CDR1 is SGHVT and CDR2 is SQSDAQ. TCRdb reprocessed the reads via MiXCR and lists one record per CDR3 protein. Of approximately 320,000 distinct CDR3 sequences listed, 8% to 10% are singletons. The table lists this clonotype with a few counts. What it binds is unknown. This TCR came from a human donor in good health (CMV status not recorded). Some clones in this sample may be carry-over from other donors' samples. J is TRBJ2-4 and V is TRBV7-4, with D perhaps TRBD2 (6 bases). Sequencing input: PBMCs. DNA of the CDR3: TGTGCCAGCAGCCGAGTTCCGACGGGGGAAGCCAAAAACATTCAGTACTTC. This translates into CASSRVPTGEAKNIQYF. Based on the CDR3 plus reference TRBV7-4 and TRBJ2-4, the full variable domain is GAGVSQSPRYKVAKRGRDVALRCDSISGHVTLYWYRQTLGQGSEVLTYSQSDAQRDKSGRPSGRFSAERPERSVSTLKIQRTEQGDSAVYLCASSRVPTGEAKNIQYFGAGTRLSVL.